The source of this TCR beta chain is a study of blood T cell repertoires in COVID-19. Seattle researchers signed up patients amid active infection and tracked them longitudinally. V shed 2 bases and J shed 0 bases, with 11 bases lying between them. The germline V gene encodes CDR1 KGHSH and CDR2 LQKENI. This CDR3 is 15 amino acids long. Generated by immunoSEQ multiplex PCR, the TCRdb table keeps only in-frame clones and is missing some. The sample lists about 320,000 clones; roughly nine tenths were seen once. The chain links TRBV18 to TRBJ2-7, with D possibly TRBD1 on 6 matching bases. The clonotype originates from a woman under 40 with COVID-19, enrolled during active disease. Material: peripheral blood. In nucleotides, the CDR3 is TGTGCCAGCTCACCAGGGACACACAGCTCCTACGAGCAGTACTTC. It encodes CASSPGTHSSYEQYF. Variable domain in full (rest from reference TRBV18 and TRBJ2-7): NAGVMQNPRHLVRRRGQEARLRCSPMKGHSHVYWYRQLPEEGLKFMVYLQKENIIDESGMPKERFSAEFPKEGPSILRIQQVVRGDSAAYFCASSPGTHSSYEQYFGPGTRLTVT.